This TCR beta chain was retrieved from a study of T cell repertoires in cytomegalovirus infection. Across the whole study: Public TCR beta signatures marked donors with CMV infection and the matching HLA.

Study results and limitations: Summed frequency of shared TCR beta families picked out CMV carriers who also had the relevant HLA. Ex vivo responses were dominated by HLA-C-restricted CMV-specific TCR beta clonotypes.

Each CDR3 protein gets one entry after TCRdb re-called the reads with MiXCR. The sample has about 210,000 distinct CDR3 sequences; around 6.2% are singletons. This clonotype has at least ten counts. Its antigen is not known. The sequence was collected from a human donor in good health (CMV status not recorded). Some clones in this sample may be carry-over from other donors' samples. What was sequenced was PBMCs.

Here the CDR3 reads CSVERDRRYNEQFF. In nucleotides, the CDR3 is TGCAGCGTTGAAAGGGACAGGAGATACAATGAGCAGTTCTTC. This chain joins TRBV29-1 and TRBJ2-1; 8 bases fit TRBD1. Germline V gene sequence: CDR1 SQVTM, CDR2 ANQGSEA. The trim removed 2 bases at V and 4 bases at J, leaving 4 bases unmatched. The CDR3 spans 14 residues.